This T cell receptor (beta chain) was profiled in a study of post-analysis software for immune sequencing data. In the study overall: The courses of disease that were included comprised relapsing-remitting, secondary progressive and progressive-relapsing multiple sclerosis.

The study's findings and limits: Patients showed TRBV5-6, TRBV5-1 and TRBV20-1 among five TRBV segments more frequent than in controls.

The germline CDR1 and CDR2 sequences are MNHEY and SVGAGI. V lost 0 bases and J 5 bases, leaving 10 bases between the germline ends. CDR3 size: 14 residues. Incorporated into the TCR beta cDNA libraries were unique molecular identifiers, which served to reduce PCR and sequencing biases. One entry per CDR3 protein, called by TCRdb with MiXCR from the PCR reads. The sample contains about 540,000 distinct CDR3 sequences, 34% of which appear only once. This clonotype has just a few counts. Its specificity is not known. The chain joins TRBV6-5 to TRBJ2-5; no clear D. This clonotype was sampled from a girl aged 2 to 17 with multiple sclerosis. The material sequenced was blood. The CDR3 spells CASSYSSVGETQYF. The CDR3 DNA reads TGTGCCAGCAGTTACTCATCGGTGGGGGAGACCCAGTACTTC.